This entry lists 15 T cell receptor beta chains sequenced from one sample in a study of Graves' ophthalmopathy and Graves' hyperthyroidism. From RNA, the CDR3 regions of TCR beta chains were amplified and sequenced. First-round RT-PCR with HTBI primers preceded a second-round multiplex PCR. One entry per CDR3 protein, called by TCRdb with MiXCR from the multiplex PCR reads. Among about 390,000 distinct CDR3 sequences listed, roughly 14% were seen once. Input material: peripheral blood. The receptors originated from a young woman with stable Graves' hyperthyroidism.

This clonotype occurred many times. The chain couples TRBV10-2 to TRBJ1-5; D remains ambiguous. The CDR3 runs to 13 residues. The V end was cut by 3 bases, the J end by 2 bases, with 5 bases between. Germline values: CDR1 WSHSY, CDR2 SAAADI. CDR3 nucleotides: TGCGCCAGCAGTGACCAGGGCAATCAGCCCCAGCATTTT. Protein sequence: CASSDQGNQPQHF.

The V and J genes are TRBV7-2 and TRBJ2-5; 9 bases align to TRBD2. The junction had 12 bases not matched to a gene; V was cut back by 3 bases and J by 7 bases. CDR1 and CDR2 (germline): SGHTA, FQGNSA. The CDR3 has 16 residues. CDR3 nucleotides: TGTGCCAGCAGCTTGGGGGGTAGCGGGGGCCCCAGGACCCAGTACTTC. It yields the protein CASSLGGSGGPRTQYF.

This clonotype was counted only a few times. The chain has TRBV7-8 and TRBJ2-7; TRBD1 or TRBD2 may be the D gene (6 bases each). CDR3 length: 16 amino acids. Germline V gene sequence: CDR1 SGHVS, CDR2 FQNEAQ. The germline V and J ends were trimmed by 0 bases and 0 bases, with 12 bases remaining between them. The CDR3 reads CASSLASRGASYEQYF. The DNA for the CDR3 is TGTGCCAGCAGCTTAGCATCGAGGGGGGCCTCCTACGAGCAGTACTTC.

CDR3 nucleotide sequence: TGTGCCAGCTCACCAGGGGACAGGGGAAATTCACCCCTCCACTTT. The encoded protein is CASSPGDRGNSPLHF. The V gene is TRBV18, the J gene TRBJ1-6; 10 bases are a match to TRBD1. V shed 2 bases and J 7 bases; nucleotides not matched to a gene: 2. The CDR3 has 15 residues. The V gene's germline CDR1 is KGHSH and CDR2 LQKENI.

The rearrangement links TRBV24-1 to TRBJ2-7; tentative D call: TRBD2 (6 bases). The CDR3 consists of 14 residues. V gave up 7 bases and J gave up 7 bases, with 19 bases separating them. The V gene's germline CDR1 is KGHDR and CDR2 SFDVKD. CDR3 in DNA: TGTGCCACCAGAAAGGACCATTGCGGGGAAGAGCAGTACTTC. Protein: CATRKDHCGEEQYF.

This rearrangement joins TRBV7-9 to TRBJ2-7, with a tentative D call TRBD1 (5 bases). The length of the CDR3 is 14 residues. The germline V gene has CDR1 SEHNR and CDR2 FQNEAQ (reference sequence). The V and J ends lost 10 bases and 0 bases respectively, with 16 bases between them. The CDR3 nucleotides read TGTGCCACCATAGGGGCAGGCCGCTCCTACGAGCAGTACTTC. This translates into CATIGAGRSYEQYF.

This clonotype occurred a few times. The CDR3 bases are TGTGCCAGCAGCGTAGGGGGGGTTGGGGCCAACGTCCTGACTTTC. This encodes CASSVGGVGANVLTF. The chain recombines TRBV9 with TRBJ2-6; maybe TRBD2 (6 bases). Germline lookup yields CDR1 SGDLS and CDR2 YYNGEE. This CDR3 comprises 15 residues. Between the trimmed V and J ends, which lost 0 bases and 3 bases, there was a span of 7 bases.

This clonotype was detected a few times. The rearrangement uses TRBV18 and TRBJ2-5; D remains ambiguous. The germline V and J ends were trimmed by 3 bases and 7 bases, with 12 bases remaining between them. Germline V gene data show CDR1 as KGHSH and CDR2 as LQKENI. This CDR3 comprises 13 residues. DNA for the CDR3: TGTGCCAGCTCACCCCGGACCGCTCGGACCCAGTACTTC. Encoded protein: CASSPRTARTQYF.

This clonotype was recorded many times. The V gene is TRBV5-1, the J gene TRBJ1-2; 9 bases map to TRBD1. In germline, CDR1 is SGHRS, CDR2 YFSETQ. This CDR3 is 14 amino acids long. V was pared by 5 bases and J by 6 bases, with 8 bases of the junction left unmatched. The CDR3: CASRLSGTGNGYTF. The CDR3 DNA sequence: TGCGCCAGCAGGCTTTCTGGGACAGGGAATGGCTACACCTTC.

This clonotype was recorded at least ten times. The V call is TRBV7-2, the J call TRBJ1-2; D may be TRBD1 (6 bases). The CDR3 sequence is 16 residues long. Looked up from germline, CDR1 is SGHTA and CDR2 is FQGNSA. V lost 0 bases and J lost 3, with 14 bases in between. CDR3 sequence reads: CASSLAGGRWDYGYTF. The CDR3 nucleotides read TGTGCCAGCAGCTTAGCCGGGGGCAGGTGGGACTATGGCTACACCTTC.

This clonotype was seen many times. The rearrangement links TRBV7-9 to TRBJ1-2; 7 bases are shared with TRBD1. Trimming at V came to 1 base and at J to 14 bases, leaving 13 bases not matched to a gene. The CDR3 runs 14 residues. The V gene's germline CDR1 is SEHNR and CDR2 FQNEAQ (reference sequence). CDR3 sequence reads: CASSLGQGGTSQTF. In DNA, the CDR3 is TGTGCCAGCAGCTTAGGGCAGGGGGGCACTTCGCAAACCTTC.

The sample holds many counts of this clonotype. The rearrangement links TRBV6-5 to TRBJ1-1, with D uncertain. Germline V CDR1 and CDR2: MNHEY, SVGAGI. Trimming left V 6 bases short and J 1 base short, with 12 bases between. The CDR3 has 14 amino acids. In DNA form, the CDR3 reads TGTGCCAGCAGCGCCTACGGACCGAACACTGAAGCTTTCTTT. Translation: CASSAYGPNTEAFF.

The sample holds many counts of this clonotype. V and J are TRBV12-3 or TRBV12-4 and TRBJ1-1; TRBD1 is a possible D gene (6 bases). The germline V and J ends were trimmed by 5 bases and 4 bases, with 17 bases remaining between them. The CDR3 length is 15 residues. The CDR3 sequence: CASSLRWGLGTEAFF. CDR3 sequence (DNA): TGTGCCAGCAGTCTGCGCTGGGGGCTCGGCACTGAAGCTTTCTTT.

This clonotype was picked up a small number of times. The conserved final phenylalanine or tryptophan is absent from the CDR3, which likely points to a read error. DNA of the CDR3: TGCAGTGCTAGAGAGAACACTGAAGCTTTCTTG. Translating gives CSARENTEAFL. This rearrangement joins TRBV20-1 to TRBJ1-1, with unresolved D. CDR1 is DFQATT, CDR2 SNEGSKA, per germline (reference sequence). Trimming removed 0 bases from V and 1 base from J, with 0 bases in between. This CDR3 comprises 11 residues.

This clonotype was recorded many times. This chain uses TRBV19 with TRBJ1-1, with D possibly being TRBD1 (6 bases). The CDR3 length is 14 residues. Germline V gives CDR1 LNHDA, CDR2 SQIVND (reference sequence). The V end was cut by 6 bases, the J end by 5 bases, with 16 bases between. The CDR3 coding sequence is TGTGCCAGTAGCGCCCCACAGGGATGGACTGAAGCTTTCTTT. Translating gives CASSAPQGWTEAFF.